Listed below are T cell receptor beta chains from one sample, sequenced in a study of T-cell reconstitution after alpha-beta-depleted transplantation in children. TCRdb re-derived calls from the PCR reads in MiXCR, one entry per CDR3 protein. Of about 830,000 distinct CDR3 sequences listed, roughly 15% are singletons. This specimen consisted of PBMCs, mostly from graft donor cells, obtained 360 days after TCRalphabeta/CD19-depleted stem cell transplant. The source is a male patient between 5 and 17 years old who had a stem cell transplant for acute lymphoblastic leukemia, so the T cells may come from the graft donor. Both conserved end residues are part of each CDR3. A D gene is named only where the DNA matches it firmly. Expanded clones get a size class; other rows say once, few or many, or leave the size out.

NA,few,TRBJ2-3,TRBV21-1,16,CASTIGTGNPTDTQYF,TGTGCCAGCACCATAGGGACAGGGAACCCCACAGATACGCAGTATTTT
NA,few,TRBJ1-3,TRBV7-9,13,CASSRVLLNTIYF,TGTGCCAGCAGCCGAGTCCTTTTAAACACCATATATTTT
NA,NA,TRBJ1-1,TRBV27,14,CASSSEGTSTEAFF,TGTGCCAGCAGTTCTGAAGGGACGAGTACTGAAGCTTTCTTT
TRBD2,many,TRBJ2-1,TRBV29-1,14,CSVEGREAYNEQFF,TGCAGCGTTGAAGGGCGGGAGGCCTACAATGAGCAGTTCTTC
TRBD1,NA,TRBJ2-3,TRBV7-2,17,CASSLGDRGLGTDTQYF,TGTGCCAGCAGCTTAGGAGACAGGGGGCTTGGGACAGATACGCAGTATTTT
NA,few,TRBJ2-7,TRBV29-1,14,CSVETQAGSYEQYF,TGCAGCGTTGAAACCCAGGCGGGCTCCTACGAGCAGTACTTC
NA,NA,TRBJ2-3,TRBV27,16,CASSFNGPISTDTQYF,TGTGCCAGCAGTTTTAACGGGCCGATTAGCACAGATACGCAGTATTTT
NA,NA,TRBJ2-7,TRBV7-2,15,CASSRRQQSSYEQYF,TGTGCCAGCAGCAGACGACAACAGAGCTCCTACGAGCAGTACTTC
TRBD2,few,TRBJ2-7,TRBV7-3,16,CASSLTSGRPFNEQYF,TGTGCCAGCAGCTTAACTAGCGGGAGGCCTTTTAACGAGCAGTACTTC
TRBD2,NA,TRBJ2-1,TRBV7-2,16,CASSRVGGSSYNEQFF,TGTGCCAGCAGCCGGGTTGGCGGGAGCTCCTACAATGAGCAGTTCTTC
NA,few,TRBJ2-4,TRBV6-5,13,CASSYGGKNIQYF,TGTGCCAGCAGTTACGGGGGGAAAAACATTCAGTACTTC
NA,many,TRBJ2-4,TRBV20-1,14,CSAFEGMDKNIQYF,TGCAGTGCTTTCGAAGGAATGGACAAAAACATTCAGTACTTC
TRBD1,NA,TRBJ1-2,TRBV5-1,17,CASSIDPGQGISGGYTF,TGCGCCAGCAGCATCGATCCCGGACAGGGGATTTCGGGAGGCTACACCTTC
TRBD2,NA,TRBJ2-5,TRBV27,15,CASSLAGGGTETQYF,TGTGCCAGCAGTTTAGCGGGAGGGGGGACAGAGACCCAGTACTTC
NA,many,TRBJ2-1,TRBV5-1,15,CASSRVKLNYNEQFF,TGCGCCAGCAGCCGGGTTAAACTGAACTACAATGAGCAGTTCTTC
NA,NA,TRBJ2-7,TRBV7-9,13,CASSLSGFDEQYF,TGTGCCAGCAGCTTATCAGGGTTCGACGAGCAGTACTTC
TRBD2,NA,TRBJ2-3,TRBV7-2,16,CASSLQGLAGADTQYF,TGTGCCAGCAGCTTACAGGGACTAGCGGGAGCAGATACGCAGTATTTT
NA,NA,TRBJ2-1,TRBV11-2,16,CASSLTRGSSYNEQFF,TGTGCCAGCAGCTTAACCCGGGGGAGCTCCTACAATGAGCAGTTCTTC
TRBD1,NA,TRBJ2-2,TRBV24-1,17,CATSDSGTGGPTGELFF,TGTGCCACCAGTGATTCCGGGACAGGGGGCCCCACCGGGGAGCTGTTTTTT
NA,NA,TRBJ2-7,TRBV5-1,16,CASSLTLRRDLYEQYF,TGCGCCAGCAGCTTGACCCTGAGGAGGGATCTCTACGAGCAGTACTTC
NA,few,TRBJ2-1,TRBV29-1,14,CSVEGSVSYNEQFF,TGCAGCGTTGAGGGCTCCGTCTCCTACAATGAGCAGTTCTTC
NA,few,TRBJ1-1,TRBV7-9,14,CASSLAWGGTEAFF,TGTGCCAGCAGCTTAGCGTGGGGAGGCACTGAAGCTTTCTTT
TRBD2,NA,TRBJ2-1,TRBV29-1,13,CSVERLAGNEQFF,TGCAGCGTTGAGCGGCTAGCGGGCAATGAGCAGTTCTTC
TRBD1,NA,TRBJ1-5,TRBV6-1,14,CASIRQGSNQPQHF,TGTGCCAGCATCCGACAGGGAAGCAATCAGCCCCAGCATTTT
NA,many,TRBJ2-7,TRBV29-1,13,CSVARTLSYEQYF,TGCAGCGTTGCCAGGACGCTGTCCTACGAGCAGTACTTC
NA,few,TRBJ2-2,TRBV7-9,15,CASSVLPFGAGELFF,TGTGCCAGCAGCGTCCTCCCATTTGGGGCCGGGGAGCTGTTTTTT
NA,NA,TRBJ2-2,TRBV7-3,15,CASSLLGQGNRELFF,TGTGCCAGCAGCCTATTGGGGCAGGGGAACCGGGAGCTGTTTTTT
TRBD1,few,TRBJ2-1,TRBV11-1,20,CASKMRDRGRVAGDPREQFF,TGTGCCAGCAAGATGCGGGACAGGGGGCGGGTAGCGGGAGACCCTAGGGAGCAGTTCTTC
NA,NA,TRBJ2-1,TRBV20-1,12,CSAKSSYNEQFF,TGCAGTGCTAAGAGCTCCTACAATGAGCAGTTCTTC
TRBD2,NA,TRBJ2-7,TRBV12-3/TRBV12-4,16,CASSFVGVAGIHEQYF,TGTGCCAGCAGTTTCGTCGGGGTAGCGGGAATCCACGAGCAGTACTTC
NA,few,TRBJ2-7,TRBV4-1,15,CASSQTPGLSYEQYF,TGCGCCAGCAGCCAGACCCCGGGACTCTCCTACGAGCAGTACTTC
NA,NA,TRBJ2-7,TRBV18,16,CASSPLKAGIGYEQYF,TGTGCCAGCTCACCACTGAAAGCAGGGATCGGGTACGAGCAGTACTTC
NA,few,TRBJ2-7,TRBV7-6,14,CASSSTGHSYEQYF,TGTGCCAGCAGCTCAACGGGACACTCCTACGAGCAGTACTTC
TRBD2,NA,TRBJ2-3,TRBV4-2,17,CASSLGLAGPQTDTQYF,TGTGCCAGCAGCCTGGGACTAGCGGGGCCTCAGACAGATACGCAGTATTTT
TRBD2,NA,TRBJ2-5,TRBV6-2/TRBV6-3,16,CASSYGLAGGQETQYF,TGTGCCAGCAGTTACGGCCTAGCGGGAGGGCAAGAGACCCAGTACTTC
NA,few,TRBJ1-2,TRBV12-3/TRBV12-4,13,CASSLEAGSGYTF,TGTGCCAGCAGTTTAGAGGCAGGAAGTGGCTACACCTTC
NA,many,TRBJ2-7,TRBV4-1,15,CASSPMGGNSYEQYF,TGCGCCAGCAGCCCTATGGGGGGAAACTCCTACGAGCAGTACTTC
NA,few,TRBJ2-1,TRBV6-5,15,CASSYVGRGHNEQFF,TGTGCCAGCAGTTACGTCGGGAGAGGCCACAATGAGCAGTTCTTC
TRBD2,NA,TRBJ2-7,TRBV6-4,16,CASSPGTSVVPYEQYF,TGTGCCAGCAGTCCCGGGACTAGCGTGGTCCCCTACGAGCAGTACTTC
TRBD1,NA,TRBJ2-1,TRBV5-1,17,CASSFGGRDRAYNEQFF,TGCGCCAGCAGCTTCGGAGGCCGGGACAGGGCCTACAATGAGCAGTTCTTC
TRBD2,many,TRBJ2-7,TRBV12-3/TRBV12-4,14,CASSPTSRDYEQYF,TGTGCCAGCAGTCCGACTAGCCGTGACTACGAGCAGTACTTC
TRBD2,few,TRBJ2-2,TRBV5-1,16,CASSSPGLAGAGELFF,TGCGCCAGCAGCTCGCCGGGACTAGCGGGAGCCGGGGAGCTGTTTTTT
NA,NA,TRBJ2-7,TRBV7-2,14,CASSPRRVAYEQYF,TGTGCCAGCAGCCCGAGGAGGGTGGCCTACGAGCAGTACTTC
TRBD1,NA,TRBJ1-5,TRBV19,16,CASSGGQGIRNQPQHF,TGTGCCAGTAGTGGGGGACAGGGGATTCGCAATCAGCCCCAGCATTTT
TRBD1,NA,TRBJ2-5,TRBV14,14,CASSPLGQQETQYF,TGTGCCAGCAGCCCCCTGGGACAGCAAGAGACCCAGTACTTC
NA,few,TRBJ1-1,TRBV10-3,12,CAISARGPEAFF,TGTGCCATCAGTGCTAGGGGCCCTGAAGCTTTCTTT
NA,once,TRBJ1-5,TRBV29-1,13,CSVSGYMDQPQHF,TGCAGCGTTTCCGGATACATGGATCAGCCCCAGCATTTT
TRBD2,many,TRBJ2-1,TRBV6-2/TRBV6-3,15,CASSYAPSGSNEQFF,TGTGCCAGCAGTTACGCGCCTAGCGGGAGCAATGAGCAGTTCTTC
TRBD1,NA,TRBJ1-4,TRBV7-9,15,CASSARQGDGEKLFF,TGTGCCAGCAGCGCCCGACAGGGGGATGGGGAAAAACTGTTTTTT
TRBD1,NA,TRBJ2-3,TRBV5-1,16,CASSLEGGAPTDTQYF,TGCGCCAGCAGCTTGGAAGGGGGCGCCCCCACAGATACGCAGTATTTT
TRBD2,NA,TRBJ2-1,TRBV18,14,CASSPPGGRGEQFF,TGTGCCAGCTCACCACCGGGCGGGAGGGGCGAGCAGTTCTTC
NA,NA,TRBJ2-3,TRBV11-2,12,CASSFGDVTQYF,TGTGCCAGCAGCTTCGGGGACGTGACGCAGTATTTT
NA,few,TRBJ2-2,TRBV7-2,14,CASSPFGATGELFF,TGTGCCAGCAGCCCCTTTGGCGCAACCGGGGAGCTGTTTTTT